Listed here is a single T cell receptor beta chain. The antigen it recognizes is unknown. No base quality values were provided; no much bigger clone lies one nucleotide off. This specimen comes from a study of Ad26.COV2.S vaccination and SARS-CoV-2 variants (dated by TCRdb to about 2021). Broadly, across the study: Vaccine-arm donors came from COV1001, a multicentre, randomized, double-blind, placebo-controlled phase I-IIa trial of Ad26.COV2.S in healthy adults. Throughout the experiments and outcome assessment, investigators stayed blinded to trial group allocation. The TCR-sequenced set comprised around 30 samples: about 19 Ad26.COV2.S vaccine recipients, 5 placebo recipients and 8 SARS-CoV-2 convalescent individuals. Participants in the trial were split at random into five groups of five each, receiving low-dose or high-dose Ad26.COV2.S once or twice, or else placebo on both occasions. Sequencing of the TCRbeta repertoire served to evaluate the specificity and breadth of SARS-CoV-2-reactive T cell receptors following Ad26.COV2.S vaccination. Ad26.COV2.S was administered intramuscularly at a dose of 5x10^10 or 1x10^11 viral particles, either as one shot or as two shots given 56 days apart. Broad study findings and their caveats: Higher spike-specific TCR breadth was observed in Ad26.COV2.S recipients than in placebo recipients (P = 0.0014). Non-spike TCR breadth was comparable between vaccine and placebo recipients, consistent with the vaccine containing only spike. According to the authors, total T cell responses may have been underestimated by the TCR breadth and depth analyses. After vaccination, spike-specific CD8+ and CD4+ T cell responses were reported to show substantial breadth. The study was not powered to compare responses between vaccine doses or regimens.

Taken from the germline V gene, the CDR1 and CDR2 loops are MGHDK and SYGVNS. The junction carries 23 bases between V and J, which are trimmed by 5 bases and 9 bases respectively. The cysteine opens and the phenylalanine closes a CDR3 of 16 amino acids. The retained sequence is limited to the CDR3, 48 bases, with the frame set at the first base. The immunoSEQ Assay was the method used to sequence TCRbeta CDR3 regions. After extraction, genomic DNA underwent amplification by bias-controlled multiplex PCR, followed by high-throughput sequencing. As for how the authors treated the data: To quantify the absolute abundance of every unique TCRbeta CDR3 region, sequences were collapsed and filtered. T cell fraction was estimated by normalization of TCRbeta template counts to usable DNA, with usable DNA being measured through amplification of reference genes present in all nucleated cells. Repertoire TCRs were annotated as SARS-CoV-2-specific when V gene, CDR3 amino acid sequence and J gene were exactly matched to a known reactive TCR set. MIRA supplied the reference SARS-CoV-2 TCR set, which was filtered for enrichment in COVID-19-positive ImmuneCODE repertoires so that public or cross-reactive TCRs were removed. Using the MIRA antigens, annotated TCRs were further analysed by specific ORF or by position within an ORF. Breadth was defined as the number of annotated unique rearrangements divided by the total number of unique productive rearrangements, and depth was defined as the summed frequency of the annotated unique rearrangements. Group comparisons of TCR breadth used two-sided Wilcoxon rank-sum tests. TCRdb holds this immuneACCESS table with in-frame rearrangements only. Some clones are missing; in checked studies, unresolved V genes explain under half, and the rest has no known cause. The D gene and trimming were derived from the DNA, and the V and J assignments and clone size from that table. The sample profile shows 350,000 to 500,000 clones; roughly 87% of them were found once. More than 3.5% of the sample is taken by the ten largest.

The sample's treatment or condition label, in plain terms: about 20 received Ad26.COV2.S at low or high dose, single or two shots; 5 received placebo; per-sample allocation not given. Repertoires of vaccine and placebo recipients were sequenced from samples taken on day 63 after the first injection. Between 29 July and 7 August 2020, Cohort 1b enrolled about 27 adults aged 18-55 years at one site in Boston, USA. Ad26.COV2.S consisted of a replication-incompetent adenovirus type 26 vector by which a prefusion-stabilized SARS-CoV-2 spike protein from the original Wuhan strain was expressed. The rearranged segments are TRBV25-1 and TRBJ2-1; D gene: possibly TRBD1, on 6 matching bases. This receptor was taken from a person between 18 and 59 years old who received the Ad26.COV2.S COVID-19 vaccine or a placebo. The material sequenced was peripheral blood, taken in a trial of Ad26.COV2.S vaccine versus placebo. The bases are TGTGCCAGCAGTCGCACTGGTACTTATTTAGGGGGTGAGCAGTTCTTC. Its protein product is CASSRTGTYLGGEQFF.